Listed here is a single T cell receptor (beta chain). The antigen is not known. Germline CDR1 SGHTA, CDR2 FQGTGA. The CDR3 is 14 amino acids. The J segment lost 4 bases and the V segment lost 3 bases, leaving 2 bases of the junction unmatched. The genomic DNA TCR beta CDR3 region underwent two rounds of multiplex PCR. Primers specific to each TRBV and TRBJ gene drove first-round PCR. MiXCR, run by TCRdb on the multiplex PCR reads, gives a single entry per CDR3 protein. The data contain tens of thousands of distinct CDR3 sequences, around 41% of them singletons. This sample stems from a study of prognosis after radiotherapy for stage I lung cancer. On the study more broadly: Over 11 cases involved newly diagnosed primary stage I lung tumors, and a few involved oligometastatic NSCLC subsequent to surgical resection of the primary tumor. The study delivered radiotherapy as SBRT in 3 to 5 fractions, with a biologically effective dose of at least 100 Gy. Study-level points and caveats: As reported, TRBV and TRBJ gene usage differed between patients who had metastases and those who did not.

The chain links TRBV7-3 to TRBJ2-3, with 9 bases matching TRBD1. The source material was PBMCs, sampled before or after stereotactic body radiation therapy (not recorded which). This clonotype was obtained from a donor older than 45 with non-small cell lung cancer. The CDR3 spells CASSFGTGSDTQYF. In DNA, the CDR3 is TGTGCCAGCAGCTTCGGGACAGGGTCAGATACGCAGTATTTT. Complete variable domain (other parts from reference TRBV7-3 and TRBJ2-3): GAGVSQTPSNKVTEKGKYVELRCDPISGHTALYWYRQSLGQGPEFLIYFQGTGAADDSGLPNDRFFAVRPEGSVSTLKIQRTERGDSAVYLCASSFGTGSDTQYFGPGTRLTVL.